The sample holds many counts of the clone carrying this TCR beta chain. Its target is not known. This record belongs to a study of regulatory T cells in long-lasting Graves disease. Arm-PCR with iRepertoire HTBI primers amplified the CDR3 regions for these TCR beta libraries. In the authors' methods: Identification yielded around 68 TRBV and 14 TRBJ segments across samples. From the multiplex PCR reads, TCRdb called clonotypes with MiXCR, one entry per CDR3 protein. The V and J calls here are based on TCRdb, not the publication. The table records roughly 400,000 distinct CDR3 sequences, approximately 16% of them present only once. Whole-study findings and limits: Persistent disease samples used TRBV28, TRBJ1-2 and TRBJ2-5 preferentially.

Specified time point: newly diagnosed GD, antithyroid drugs for less than 3 months. PBMC-extracted RNA yielded the TCR library. The CDR3 has 14 amino acids. The germline CDR1 and CDR2 sequences are SGHRS and YFSETQ. Trimming shortened V by 2 bases and J by 3 bases, and 12 bases separated the two germline ends. These data are also associated with another study on T cells in Graves' hyperthyroidism and ophthalmopathy.

V and J are TRBV5-1 and TRBJ2-7, with D perhaps matching TRBD1 (5 bases). This receptor was obtained from a woman aged 18 to 35 with Graves disease. The sample consisted of peripheral blood mononuclear cells (PBMCs), taken at new diagnosis, from a patient treated with antithyroid drugs. Written as DNA, the CDR3 is TGCGCCAGCAGCTTAACAGGAGAGCTCTACGAGCAGTACTTC. Its protein product is CASSLTGELYEQYF.